This entry describes one T cell receptor beta chain. Its antigen is currently unknown. Clones were read by immunoSEQ multiplex PCR, and TCRdb kept only the in-frame ones, dropping some. The table has about 140,000 clones, more than 85% seen once. The data are from a study of T cell responses to AZD1222 COVID-19 vaccine. Germline V gives CDR1 GTSNPN, CDR2 SVGIG (reference sequence). The CDR3 is 11 residues long. Trimming took 5 bases from V and 5 from J, leaving 9 bases between them. The study pooled second doses at about 4 or about 12 weeks. Study-wide findings and caveats: It was only after the peak T cell response that any repertoires were sampled.

This receptor was taken from an adult who received the AZD1222 COVID-19 vaccine. The chain couples TRBV30 to TRBJ2-5; possibly TRBD2 for D (6 bases). Material: peripheral blood, obtained 28 days after the second AZD1222 dose. Here the CDR3 DNA reads TGTGCCTGGGGAGGAGGGGAGACCCAGTACTTC. The encoded protein is CAWGGGETQYF. Full variable domain (missing parts from reference TRBV30 and TRBJ2-5): SQTIHQWPATLVQPVGSPLSLECTVEGTSNPNLYWYRQAAGRGLQLLFYSVGIGQISSEVPQNLSASRPQDRQFILSSKKLLLSDSGFYLCAWGGGETQYFGPGTRLLVL.